One and the same sample provided the 9 T cell receptor beta chains below, sequenced in a study of cytomegalovirus exposure and HLA in healthy donors. PCR involved 60 Vbeta and 13 Jbeta primers. TCRdb keeps only in-frame clones here, not all; method: immunoSEQ multiplex PCR. The table records about 150,000 clones, around 84% of them present only once. Sequencing input: PBMCs. These receptor sequences come from a young woman in good health and CMV-seronegative.

The rearrangement joins TRBV27 to TRBJ2-5; 11 bases map to TRBD2. After removal of 5 bases from V and 5 bases from J, the junction contained 10 bases not matched to a gene. CDR1 and CDR2 from the germline V gene are MNHEY and SMNVEV (reference sequence). This CDR3 has 16 residues. CDR3 bases: TGTGCCAGCAGTCAACCGGGACTAGCGGTCAGCGAGACCCAGTACTTC. Translation: CASSQPGLAVSETQYF.

The gene calls are TRBV2 and TRBJ2-6; tentatively, D is TRBD1 (6 bases). The germline V gene encodes CDR1 SNHLY and CDR2 FYNNEI. Trimming stripped 8 bases from V and 2 bases from J, with 13 bases between. CDR3 size: 15 residues. This CDR3 is CASAEQGAGANVLTF. The DNA for the CDR3 is TGTGCCAGCGCAGAACAGGGTGCTGGGGCCAACGTCCTGACTTTC.

This clone was counted only a few times. The chain employs TRBV11-2 and TRBJ2-1, with D perhaps TRBD1 (6 bases). The CDR3 runs 13 residues. Trimming pared 3 bases from V and 9 bases from J, leaving 12 bases between. The germline V gene has CDR1 SGHAT and CDR2 FQNNGV. CDR3 nucleotide sequence: TGTGCCAGCAGCTTGAACCCCAGGGGTGAGCAGTTCTTC. Its protein is CASSLNPRGEQFF.

This sequence joins TRBV7-9 and TRBJ2-5; D is ambiguous. The V end lost 5 bases, the J end lost 5 bases, and 15 bases lay between the germline ends. The CDR3 contains 14 residues. Germline CDR1 SEHNR, CDR2 FQNEAQ (reference sequence). CDR3 region: CASSLTGSRETQYF. CDR3 sequence (DNA): TGTGCCAGCAGCCTAACCGGATCGCGGGAGACCCAGTACTTC.

The rearrangement joins TRBV15 to TRBJ1-2, with 8 bases that match TRBD1. This CDR3 has 18 amino acids. Germline CDR1 LNHNV, CDR2 YYDKDF (reference sequence). With V trimmed by 2 bases and J by 8 bases, 19 bases remained unmatched. The CDR3: CATSRYKTQNAGGDGYTF. The CDR3 nucleotides are TGTGCCACCAGCAGATACAAGACCCAGAACGCAGGGGGCGACGGCTACACCTTC.

The rearrangement links TRBV5-4 to TRBJ1-3; D is uncertain. Germline lookup yields CDR1 SGHNT and CDR2 YYREEE (reference sequence). V lost 1 base to trimming and J lost 4 bases, with 6 bases between them. This CDR3 spans 13 amino acids. This CDR3 is CASSLRGGNTIYF. The CDR3 DNA is TGTGCCAGCAGCTTGCGAGGGGGAAACACCATATATTTT.

CDR3: CASSYGQGVNSPLHF. CDR3 coding DNA: TGTGCCAGCAGTTACGGTCAGGGCGTCAATTCACCCCTCCACTTT. V usage is TRBV6-6 and J usage is TRBJ1-6; tentatively, D is TRBD1 (5 bases). V lost 2 bases and J 7 bases, leaving 12 bases between the germline ends. CDR3 length: 15 amino acids. CDR1 is MNHNY and CDR2 is SVGAGI in the germline V gene (reference sequence).

The chain has TRBV7-9 and TRBJ1-4; D is possibly TRBD1 (5 bases). V lost 2 bases, J lost 13 bases, and 11 bases lay in between. CDR3 length: 12 residues. The germline V gene has CDR1 SEHNR and CDR2 FQNEAQ (reference sequence). CDR3: CASSLFPQGLFF. The CDR3 DNA sequence: TGTGCCAGCAGCTTATTCCCCCAGGGACTGTTTTTT.

The chain carries TRBV5-4 and TRBJ2-1; D is perhaps TRBD1 (6 bases). The CDR3 extends over 15 amino acids. Germline V lookup: CDR1 SGHNT, CDR2 YYREEE (reference sequence). Trimming stripped 0 bases from V and 6 bases from J, with 13 bases between. CDR3 sequence: CASSLGGLSGNEQFF. CDR3 nucleotides: TGTGCCAGCAGCTTGGGGGGGCTTTCGGGCAATGAGCAGTTCTTC.